These 29 T cell receptor beta chains came from one sample sequenced in a study of T cells in Graves' hyperthyroidism and ophthalmopathy. There were TCR beta CDR3 regions amplified from RNA transcripts. When the TCR CDR3 underwent first-round RT-PCR, the HTBI primer set was used. TCRdb called the multiplex PCR reads again in MiXCR, with one record for every CDR3 protein. The sample includes 550,000 to 700,000 distinct CDR3 sequences, roughly 15% of them seen just once. The specimen was blood. These receptors were collected from a woman aged 40 to 50 with Graves' ophthalmopathy.

There are many counts of this clonotype. This rearrangement joins TRBV10-3 to TRBJ2-4; D unresolved. The CDR3 extends over 13 amino acids. Germline V gene sequence: CDR1 ENHRY, CDR2 SYGVKD. Trimming removed 6 bases at V and 9 bases at J, with 15 bases between. CDR3 sequence: CAIRTGYEGIQYF. In DNA form, the CDR3 reads TGTGCCATCAGGACGGGTTATGAAGGCATTCAGTACTTC.

This clonotype was seen a handful of times. The chain employs TRBV12-3 or TRBV12-4 and TRBJ1-2, with 9 bases lining up with TRBD1. The CDR3 extends over 14 amino acids. V lost 5 bases to trimming and J lost 4 bases; unmatched junction nucleotides: 5. CDR3 nucleotide sequence: TGTGCCAGCAGTCGAAGGGACAGGGTCTATGGCTACACCTTC. Its translation: CASSRRDRVYGYTF.

The gene calls are TRBV20-1 and TRBJ1-5; D is ambiguous. V lost 5 bases and J lost 2, with 13 bases in between. The V gene's germline CDR1 is DFQATT and CDR2 SNEGSKA (reference sequence). This CDR3 has 14 amino acids. CDR3: CSAVVFGGNQPQHF. The CDR3 DNA sequence: TGCAGTGCTGTAGTGTTCGGGGGCAATCAGCCCCAGCATTTT.

Ten or more counts support this clonotype. V usage is TRBV29-1 and J usage is TRBJ1-3, with 8 bases fitting TRBD1. The CDR3 is made up of 14 amino acids. CDR1 and CDR2 (germline): SQVTM, ANQGSEA. The V gene end was trimmed by 4 bases and the J gene end by 2 bases; junction bases not matched to a gene: 4. The CDR3: CSVAGRGPGNTIYF. CDR3 in DNA: TGCAGCGTTGCGGGCAGGGGGCCTGGAAACACCATATATTTT.

There are a few counts of this clonotype. The chain employs TRBV9 and TRBJ2-5; 8 bases align to TRBD2. The CDR3 sequence is 15 residues long. CDR1 and CDR2 (germline): SGDLS, YYNGEE. Germline trimming cut 0 bases from V and 2 bases from J; bases unmatched to any gene: 3. The CDR3, as DNA: TGTGCCAGCAGCGTAGCGGGGGGGAATCAAGAGACCCAGTACTTC. It codes for CASSVAGGNQETQYF.

This clonotype was observed at least ten times. This sequence joins TRBV12-3 or TRBV12-4 and TRBJ2-5; 8 bases align to TRBD1. The trim removed 8 bases at V and 2 bases at J, leaving 7 bases unmatched. This CDR3 contains 14 residues. The CDR3 protein is CASSDRGSQETQYF. The CDR3 DNA is TGTGCCAGCTCAGACAGGGGCTCACAAGAGACCCAGTACTTC.

This clonotype was recorded at least ten times. The V gene is TRBV6-2 or TRBV6-3, the J gene TRBJ1-2; D is undetermined. CDR1 is MNHEY, CDR2 SVGEGT, per germline. Trimming shortened V by 2 bases and J by 4 bases, and 8 bases separated the two germline ends. The CDR3 consists of 13 residues. In DNA form, the CDR3 reads TGTGCCAGCAGTTACGGGGTCTCCTATGGCTACACCTTC. Residues: CASSYGVSYGYTF.

This clonotype was counted at least ten times. This chain connects TRBV2 to TRBJ2-7; TRBD2 might be the D (6 bases). Trimming stripped 6 bases from V and 3 bases from J, with 15 bases between. The CDR3 has 14 amino acids. CDR1 is SNHLY and CDR2 is FYNNEI in the germline V gene. The chain's CDR3 is CASRPREVGYEQYF. DNA for the CDR3: TGTGCCAGCAGGCCTAGGGAGGTTGGCTACGAGCAGTACTTC.

This clonotype was counted at least ten times. CDR3 nucleotide sequence: TGTGCCAGCACCTCTGGCCACCTAAGGGGCGGCTACACCTTC. Its protein product is CASTSGHLRGGYTF. The V and J genes are TRBV12-3 or TRBV12-4 and TRBJ1-2, with a weak D call TRBD1 (5 bases). The CDR3 consists of 14 residues. V lost 7 bases and J lost 8, with 20 bases in between.

This clonotype was counted a few times. The V and J genes are TRBV12-3 or TRBV12-4 and TRBJ1-5, with D uncertain. The length of the CDR3 is 16 residues. Trimming stripped 4 bases from V and 1 base from J, with 14 bases between. In DNA form, the CDR3 reads TGTGCCAGCAGTTCCTCACTCTTTGGCAGCAATCAGCCCCAGCATTTT. This gives the protein CASSSSLFGSNQPQHF.

This clonotype appeared many times. The chain joins TRBV6-5 to TRBJ2-7, with 10 bases aligning to TRBD1. The CDR3 spans 14 residues. Germline V gives CDR1 MNHEY, CDR2 SVGAGI. Unmatched junction bases numbered 9, after V lost 2 bases and J lost 11 bases. CDR3 sequence: CASSYRTGGDGEYF. The CDR3, as DNA: TGTGCCAGCAGTTACCGGACAGGGGGGGATGGAGAGTACTTC.

Note on this clonotype: A much bigger clone sits one base away, suggesting this may be a read error. The chain links TRBV7-2 to TRBJ2-5, with 8 bases lining up with TRBD2. CDR3 size: 15 residues. Germline CDR1 reads SGHTA; CDR2 reads FQGNSA. The CDR3 protein is CASSYSGMPQEIQYF. The CDR3 coding sequence is TGTGCCAGCAGCTATAGCGGGATGCCCCAAGAGATCCAGTACTTC.

This clonotype was observed many times. The chain carries TRBV6-5 and TRBJ1-1; no reliable D call. The CDR3 contains 14 residues. The V end was cut by 11 bases, the J end by 1 base, with 17 bases between. Germline lookup yields CDR1 MNHEY and CDR2 SVGAGI. The CDR3 nucleotides are TGTGCCTCCCGGGAGGTCGTGGCGAACACTGAAGCTTTCTTT. It specifies CASREVVANTEAFF.

This sequence joins TRBV29-1 and TRBJ1-1; D not resolved. The CDR3 consists of 13 residues. Germline CDR1 SQVTM, CDR2 ANQGSEA. Trimming took off 7 bases at V and 4 bases at J, with 16 bases between the two ends. CDR3 in amino acids: CSGTRARGTEAFF. The CDR3 nucleotides are TGCAGCGGCACCCGGGCCCGGGGCACTGAAGCTTTCTTT. The full variable domain, with the rest looked up from reference TRBV29-1 and TRBJ1-1, is SAVISQKPSRDICQRGTSLTIQCQVDSQVTMMFWYRQQPGQSLTLIATANQGSEATYESGFVIDKFPISRPNLTFSTLTVSNMSPEDSSIYLCSGTRARGTEAFFGQGTRLTVV.

Comment on this clonotype: Sequence at one end of the junction differs from germline and may be a read error. The chain carries TRBV12-3 or TRBV12-4 and TRBJ2-7, with 7 bases that match TRBD1. The CDR3 contains 14 residues. The CDR3 loop is CASRPEGQNYKQYF. Here the CDR3 DNA reads TGTGCCAGCAGGCCTGAGGGACAGAACTACAAGCAGTACTTC.

This clonotype has a count of ten or more. The chain carries TRBV5-1 and TRBJ2-5, with TRBD2 identical over 8 bases. CDR1 is SGHRS and CDR2 is YFSETQ in the germline V gene. Germline trimming cut 7 bases from V and 5 bases from J; bases unmatched to any gene: 7. CDR3 length equals 13 residues. Written as DNA, the CDR3 is TGCGCCAGCGGAGCGGGAGTGGTGGAGACCCAGTACTTC. Its protein product is CASGAGVVETQYF.

This clonotype was seen ten or more times. The chain combines TRBV6-1 with TRBJ2-7, with a weak D call TRBD2 (5 bases). This CDR3 contains 21 residues. V gave up 0 bases and J gave up 3 bases, with 30 bases separating them. CDR1 is MNHNS, CDR2 SASEGT, per germline. CDR3: CASSEATSTYRLDRLYYEQYF. DNA of the CDR3: TGTGCCAGCAGTGAAGCCACCTCGACATACCGGTTGGACCGACTATACTACGAGCAGTACTTC.

The rearrangement links TRBV7-2 to TRBJ2-7; perhaps TRBD1 as D (6 bases). The CDR3 sequence is 14 residues long. Germline-derived CDR1 and CDR2 are SGHTA and FQGNSA. Trimming removed 0 bases at V and 6 bases at J, with 12 bases between. CDR3: CASSLAGALGEQYF. The CDR3 region has the DNA TGTGCCAGCAGCTTAGCGGGGGCCCTGGGCGAGCAGTACTTC.

The genes are TRBV6-1 and TRBJ1-5, with no clear D. CDR3 size: 14 residues. Germline-derived CDR1 and CDR2 are MNHNS and SASEGT. V lost 7 bases, J lost 0 bases, and 10 bases lay in between. CDR3 protein: CASKGEASNQPQHF. In DNA, the CDR3 is TGTGCCAGCAAGGGAGAAGCTAGCAATCAGCCCCAGCATTTT.

This chain joins TRBV19 and TRBJ1-5; D is uncertain. V was shortened by 3 bases and J by 3 bases, with 12 bases between the two germline ends. CDR1 LNHDA and CDR2 SQIVND come from the germline V gene (reference sequence). The CDR3 loop spans 15 amino acids. The CDR3 bases are TGTGCCAGTAGTATTTTAGCAGGCGCCAATCAGCCCCAGCATTTT. Translation gives CASSILAGANQPQHF.

Ten or more counts support this clonotype. The V and J genes are TRBV11-3 and TRBJ1-1; D is undetermined. Germline V gene sequence: CDR1 SGHNT, CDR2 YENEEA. The V end was cut by 0 bases, the J end by 0 bases, with 5 bases between. The CDR3 runs to 14 residues. The CDR3: CASSLDGVNTEAFF. Here the CDR3 DNA reads TGTGCCAGCAGCTTAGATGGGGTGAACACTGAAGCTTTCTTT.

This sequence joins TRBV29-1 and TRBJ2-5; the D gene is possibly TRBD1 (6 bases). V was pared by 7 bases and J by 3 bases, with 12 bases between. Per the germline V gene, CDR1 is SQVTM and CDR2 is ANQGSEA. The CDR3 has 12 residues. For the CDR3, the DNA is TGCAGCGCAGGTCGGGACAAAGAGACCCAGTACTTC. Protein product: CSAGRDKETQYF.

This clonotype showed up many times. The rearrangement uses TRBV12-3 or TRBV12-4 and TRBJ2-5; D is unresolved. V was cut by 5 bases and J by 1 base, with 20 bases left in between. This CDR3 comprises 17 residues. CDR3 residues: CASSVESGPYPQETQYF. CDR3 nucleotide sequence: TGTGCCAGCAGTGTCGAATCAGGTCCCTACCCCCAAGAGACCCAGTACTTC.

CDR3 sequence reads: CASSFSGQNTEAFF. CDR3 nucleotide sequence: TGTGCCAGCAGTTTTAGCGGACAGAACACTGAAGCTTTCTTT. This chain links TRBV6-5 with TRBJ1-1, with D tentatively TRBD1 (5 bases). This CDR3 is 14 amino acids long. V shed 4 bases and J shed 1 base, with 10 bases lying between them. CDR1 and CDR2 from the germline V gene are MNHEY and SVGAGI.

This clonotype was seen at least ten times. The chain carries TRBV28 and TRBJ1-5; D is undetermined. This CDR3 has 14 residues. Trimming took off 6 bases at V and 0 bases at J, with 9 bases between the two ends. CDR1 is MDHEN and CDR2 is SYDVKM in the germline V gene. The CDR3 spells CASRKRYSNQPQHF. The CDR3 DNA reads as TGTGCCAGCAGGAAGCGATATAGCAATCAGCCCCAGCATTTT.

This clonotype has ten or more counts. The chain is built from TRBV19 and TRBJ1-1, with D possibly being TRBD1 (6 bases). The V and J ends lost 5 bases and 4 bases respectively, with 17 bases between them. CDR3 length: 15 amino acids. Germline V gene lookup returns CDR1 LNHDA and CDR2 SQIVND (reference sequence). CDR3 sequence: CASSLVGGASTEAFF. For the CDR3, the DNA is TGTGCCAGTAGTCTAGTGGGGGGCGCAAGCACTGAAGCTTTCTTT.

The chain links TRBV28 to TRBJ1-4; D gene uncertain. The CDR3 contains 12 residues. Germline lookup yields CDR1 MDHEN and CDR2 SYDVKM. With 6 bases removed from V and 4 bases from J, the gap between germline ends came to 6 bases. CDR3 loop: CASSPYNEKLFF. In DNA form, the CDR3 reads TGTGCCAGCAGCCCGTATAATGAAAAACTGTTTTTT. Full variable domain (rest looked up from reference TRBV28 and TRBJ1-4): DVKVTQSSRYLVKRTGEKVFLECVQDMDHENMFWYRQDPGLGLRLIYFSYDVKMKEKGDIPEGYSVSREKKERFSLILESASTNQTSMYLCASSPYNEKLFFGSGTQLSVL.

The chain uses TRBV27 and TRBJ2-7, with 10 nucleotides matching TRBD2. After removal of 11 bases from V and 0 bases from J, the junction contained 4 bases not matched to a gene. Germline V gene sequence: CDR1 MNHEY, CDR2 SMNVEV (reference sequence). The CDR3 is 13 residues long. CDR3 in amino acids: CAVSSGSSYEQYF. The DNA for the CDR3 is TGTGCCGTATCTAGCGGGAGCTCCTACGAGCAGTACTTC.

The sample holds many counts of this clonotype. In nucleotides, the CDR3 is TGCAGTGCTATGTTCCTAGCGGAATTAGGGCAAGAGACCCAGTACTTC. It encodes CSAMFLAELGQETQYF. The rearrangement links TRBV20-1 to TRBJ2-5, with TRBD2 matching 7 bases. J was trimmed by 2 bases and V by 4 bases; bases with no gene match: 13. Germline CDR1 DFQATT, CDR2 SNEGSKA (reference sequence). The CDR3 loop spans 16 amino acids.